A selection of T cell receptor beta chains follows, all from one sample in a study of blood T cell repertoires in COVID-19. The protocol was immunoSEQ multiplex PCR, while the TCRdb copy is restricted to in-frame clones and leaves out a portion. The sample lists around 230,000 clones, approximately 86% occurring once. Sequenced input: PBMCs or T cells enriched from blood (not recorded which). Every receptor here comes from a woman in her 40s with acute COVID-19. The CDR3 runs from the conserved cysteine through the conserved F or W. Each record gives: clone size, V gene, D gene, J gene, CDR3 DNA, CDR3 protein. A D gene is named only where the DNA matches it firmly. Rows give clone size only sometimes, using once, few, many, or a class for an expanded clone.

>many|TRBV7-2|TRBD2|TRBJ2-7
TGTGCCAGCAGCTTAGCGCGTACTAGCGGGGCTCAGACCTACGAGCAGTACTTC
CASSLARTSGAQTYEQYF
>.|TRBV7-9|.|TRBJ1-3
TGTGCCAGCAGCCCCGCGGTCGGACAACGAACCTCTGGAAACACCATATATTTT
CASSPAVGQRTSGNTIYF
>.|TRBV25-1|TRBD1|TRBJ1-4
TGTGCCAGCATCGGGACAGCAACTAATGAAAAACTGTTTTTT
CASIGTATNEKLFF
>once|TRBV9|TRBD2|TRBJ2-5
TGTGCCAGCAGCGTAGGGGGGGACCGGGACTATCCGAAAAAGACCCAGTACTTC
CASSVGGDRDYPKKTQYF
>.|TRBV12-1|.|TRBJ2-7
TGTGCCAGCAGCTTTCCCGGGACTAAAGGGCAGTACTTC
CASSFPGTKGQYF
>.|TRBV5-8|.|TRBJ1-4
TGTGCCAGCACCGTCGTCGCGGTTGGGGAAAAACTGTTTTTT
CASTVVAVGEKLFF
>.|TRBV4-1|.|TRBJ2-6
TGCGCCAGCAGCCAAGGGCAGGTGTTCTCTGGGGCCAACGTCCTGACTTTC
CASSQGQVFSGANVLTF
>.|TRBV16|.|TRBJ2-1
TGTGCCAGCAGCCAATGGAAGGAGTTACTCTTC
CASSQWKELLF
>.|TRBV15|TRBD2|TRBJ2-1
TGTGCCACCAGCTTCCCCGGGACTAGCGGGAGGGGGAATGAGCAGTTCTTC
CATSFPGTSGRGNEQFF
>few|TRBV13|TRBD2|TRBJ2-1
TGTGCCAGCACCGTTATGACTAGCGGGAGGGCGAATGAGCAGTTCTTC
CASTVMTSGRANEQFF
>.|TRBV5-4|TRBD1|TRBJ1-2
TGTGCCAGCAGCTTAGGACAGGGGGCGGATGGCTACACCTTC
CASSLGQGADGYTF
>.|TRBV7-9|.|TRBJ2-1
TGTGCCAGCAGCCCGGGACTTCCCTCCTACAATGAGCAGTTCTTC
CASSPGLPSYNEQFF
>few|TRBV11-3|TRBD2|TRBJ2-1
TGTGCCAGCAGCTTACTAGCGGCGAGCGGCGAGCAGTTCTTC
CASSLLAASGEQFF
>.|TRBV10-1|.|TRBJ2-2
TGCGCCAGCAGTGGAGAACCCGGGGAGCTGTTTTTT
CASSGEPGELFF
>.|TRBV9|.|TRBJ2-5
TGTGCCAGCAGCGTAGACGGGGAGACCCAGTACTTC
CASSVDGETQYF
>.|TRBV19|.|TRBJ2-1
TGTGCCAGTAGTATAGCAGGTGAGCAGTTCTTC
CASSIAGEQFF
>.|TRBV9|.|TRBJ1-1
TGTGCCAGCAGCGCCGGACAGCTCAACACTGAAGCTTTCTTT
CASSAGQLNTEAFF
>.|TRBV28|.|TRBJ2-3
TGTGCCAGCAGCAGGACCGGTGGGAGCGATACGCAGTATTTT
CASSRTGGSDTQYF
>.|TRBV4-1|TRBD1|TRBJ1-6
TGCGCCAGCAGCCCCTTACCTACAGGGGCGGATAATTCACCCCTCCACTTT
CASSPLPTGADNSPLHF
>.|TRBV4-1|TRBD1|TRBJ1-5
TGCGCCAGCAGCCGGACAGGGGGCGATCAGCCCCAGCATTTT
CASSRTGGDQPQHF
>.|TRBV12-5|TRBD1|TRBJ2-7
TGTGCTAGTGGTTTGATTGTGAAACAGGGGGACTACGAGCAGTACTTC
CASGLIVKQGDYEQYF
>few|TRBV5-6|.|TRBJ2-2
TGTGCCAGCAGCCGTACAGGGGAGGAGACCGGGGAGCTGTTTTTT
CASSRTGEETGELFF
>.|TRBV7-2|.|TRBJ2-7
TGTGCCAGCAGCTTAGAATCTAGCCGCTCCTACGAGCAGTACTTC
CASSLESSRSYEQYF
>few|TRBV5-1|TRBD2|TRBJ2-1
TGCGCCAGCAGCCCGCGGACTAGCGGAGCCTACAATGAGCAGTTCTTC
CASSPRTSGAYNEQFF
>once|TRBV5-1|TRBD2|TRBJ2-1
TGCGCCAGCACAGCGGGAGCTGCATTGGGTGAGCAGTTCTTC
CASTAGAALGEQFF
>.|TRBV5-6|.|TRBJ1-2
TGTGCCAGCAGCAGCCAAACCTATGGCTACACCTTC
CASSSQTYGYTF
>.|TRBV19|.|TRBJ2-1
TGTGCCAGTAGTATAGCCCCACCGACGGGGGACGGGCAGTTCTTC
CASSIAPPTGDGQFF
>.|TRBV5-4|.|TRBJ2-1
TGTGCCAGCAGCTTGGATTCGAGAAAGTACAATGAGCAGTTCTTC
CASSLDSRKYNEQFF
>.|TRBV30|.|TRBJ1-4
TGTGCCTCCGGCGGGGCAATCGATGAAAAACTGTTTTTT
CASGGAIDEKLFF
>.|TRBV11-2|TRBD1|TRBJ1-5
TGTGCCAGCAGCTTAAACAGGGGGGGCAATCAGCCCCAGCATTTT
CASSLNRGGNQPQHF
>.|TRBV19|TRBD2|TRBJ2-2
TGTGCCAGTGATGTAGCGGGGATGAACACCGGGGAGCTGTTTTTT
CASDVAGMNTGELFF
>.|TRBV7-2|.|TRBJ2-1
TGTGCCAGCAGCTGGGGAGAGGAGTACAATGAGCAGTTCTTC
CASSWGEEYNEQFF
>.|TRBV6-5|.|TRBJ1-2
TGTGCCAGCAGTTACGGGGGGTTGGGAGACGGGTATGGCTACACCTTC
CASSYGGLGDGYGYTF
>.|TRBV9|TRBD2|TRBJ2-3
TGTGCCAGCAGCTCCTCGGGGGGAGGCACAGATACGCAGTATTTT
CASSSSGGGTDTQYF
>once|TRBV7-3|TRBD2|TRBJ2-5
TGTGCCAGCAGCTTAATTGGGGGACTAGCCGGAGAGACCCAGTACTTC
CASSLIGGLAGETQYF
>once|TRBV19|.|TRBJ2-1
TGTGCCAGTAGTTCTCAGCTAGCGAATGAGCAGTTCTTC
CASSSQLANEQFF
>.|TRBV15|.|TRBJ1-3
TGTGCCACCAGCAGACCCTCTCTAGAGGGCGGAAACACCATATATTTT
CATSRPSLEGGNTIYF
>.|TRBV10-3|.|TRBJ2-1
TGTGCCATCAGTGAGGACTGGACAAAGCAGTTCTTC
CAISEDWTKQFF
>.|TRBV11-3|.|TRBJ2-2
TGTGCCAGCAGCGACCGGGGGACCCTAAACACCGGGGAGCTGTTTTTT
CASSDRGTLNTGELFF
>.|TRBV19|TRBD2|TRBJ2-1
TGTGCCAGTAACCTACTAGCGGGAGGGTACAATGAGCAGTTCTTC
CASNLLAGGYNEQFF
>.|TRBV7-2|.|TRBJ1-4
TGTGCCAGCAGCTCCTTAGGGGGGGCACGGGAAAAACTGTTTTTT
CASSSLGGAREKLFF
>.|TRBV21-1|.|TRBJ2-7
TGTGCCAGCAGCCTGACAGGCTGGTACGAGCAGTACTTC
CASSLTGWYEQYF
>.|TRBV6-2/TRBV6-3|.|TRBJ1-1
TGTGCCAGCAGTAAAATGCGGACAGCAGAGAACACTGAAGCTTTCTTT
CASSKMRTAENTEAFF
>.|TRBV4-1|TRBD1|TRBJ2-1
TGCGCCAGCAGCACCCACCGGTTGGACAGGGCAAAGAATGAGCAGTTCTTC
CASSTHRLDRAKNEQFF